This entry is about one T cell receptor beta chain. Its target is unknown. The source of the sample is a study of shared clonotypes between healthy human individuals. Method: immunoSEQ multiplex PCR; TCRdb's copy keeps in-frame clones and lacks some. The sample shows 2 million to 2.5 million clones, 93% of them seen only once. The CDR3 has 9 residues. Study results and caveats: Generation probabilities were higher for clonotypes shared across all four sorted-subset donors than for unshared ones.

The receptor comes from a man between 18 and 29 years old in good health. Some clones in this sample may be carry-over from other donors' samples. This chain connects TRBV21-1 to TRBJ1-1. TRBV21-1 corresponds to a pseudogene. Specimen: naive CD4+ T cells from PBMCs. The subset denotes: CD45RA+ positively selected. The CDR3 bases are TGTGCCAGCAGCAACCGCGCTTTCTTT. Translating it yields CASSNRAFF.